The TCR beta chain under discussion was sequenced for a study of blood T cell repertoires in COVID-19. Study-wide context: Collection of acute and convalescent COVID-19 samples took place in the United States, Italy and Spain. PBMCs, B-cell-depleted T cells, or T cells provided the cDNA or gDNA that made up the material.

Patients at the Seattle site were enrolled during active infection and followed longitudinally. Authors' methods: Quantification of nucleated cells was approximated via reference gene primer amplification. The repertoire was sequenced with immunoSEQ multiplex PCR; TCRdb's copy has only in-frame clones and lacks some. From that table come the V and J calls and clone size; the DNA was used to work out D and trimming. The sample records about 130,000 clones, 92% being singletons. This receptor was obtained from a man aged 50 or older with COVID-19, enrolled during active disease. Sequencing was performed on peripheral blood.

This CDR3 is CASSRSPGLAINEQFF. The CDR3 bases are TGTGCCAGCAGCCGGTCCCCTGGACTAGCGATCAATGAGCAGTTCTTC. J is TRBJ2-1 and V is TRBV11-2; 9 bases match TRBD2. The CDR3 length is 16 residues. Germline V gene sequence: CDR1 SGHAT, CDR2 FQNNGV. After removal of 5 bases from V and 6 bases from J, the junction contained 11 bases not matched to a gene.